This T cell receptor (beta chain) originates from a study of T cells in Graves' hyperthyroidism and ophthalmopathy. There are many counts of this clonotype. Its cognate antigen is unknown. The patients, who ranged from 18 to 65 in age, presented with newly diagnosed hyperthyroidism lasting under 2 months. Any patient presenting with uncontrolled infection, other autoimmune disease, pregnancy or lactation was left out. Clinical symptoms, serum thyroxine and TRAb, thyroid ultrasound and orbital computed tomography were used for the diagnoses. The CDR3 runs 14 residues. Germline V CDR1 and CDR2: MNHEY, SVGAGI. Trimming stripped 2 bases from V and 6 bases from J, with 12 bases between. Amplification of TCR beta CDR3 regions was performed using RNA transcripts as template. Primed by the HTBI set, a first-round RT-PCR was run on the TCR CDR3. In TCRdb, the multiplex PCR reads were re-called with MiXCR into one record per CDR3 protein. Of more than 650,000 distinct CDR3 sequences detected, approximately 15% appear once; the ten largest clones hold more than 8.5%.

Broader study findings: Most expanded thyroid clonotypes above 0.001 also appeared in blood.

The genes are TRBV6-5 and TRBJ2-3, with D possibly being TRBD2 (7 bases). Sequencing was done on a sample of blood. The clonotype was recovered from a woman younger than 30 with Graves' hyperthyroidism. CDR3 coding DNA: TGTGCCAGCAGTTACGGGCGGGGGCTGGATACGCAGTATTTT. It yields the protein CASSYGRGLDTQYF.